One and the same sample provided the 22 T cell receptor beta chains below, sequenced in a study of identical twins. TCRdb re-called the 5' RACE reads through MiXCR, storing one row per CDR3 protein. Of 200,000 to 250,000 distinct CDR3 sequences in the sample, roughly 7.1% were seen once. This sample was also put to use in a study of T cells expressing NK-cell markers.

The sequenced sample consisted of CD8+ T cells sorted from blood. The receptors were gathered from a woman in her late teens or twenties in good health.

V usage is TRBV7-9 and J usage is TRBJ2-3, with TRBD2 matching 9 bases. CDR1 and CDR2 from the germline V gene are SEHNR and FQNEAQ (reference sequence). The CDR3 length is 15 residues. V shed 6 bases and J 6 bases; nucleotides not matched to a gene: 10. CDR3 residues: CASSFPSGAGDTQYF. The CDR3 DNA sequence: TGTGCCAGCAGTTTCCCTAGCGGGGCCGGGGATACGCAGTATTTT.

This chain joins TRBV9 and TRBJ2-7; D perhaps matches TRBD1 (6 bases). This CDR3 has 15 residues. V gave up 3 bases and J gave up 2 bases, with 15 bases separating them. From germline, CDR1 is SGDLS and CDR2 YYNGEE. The CDR3 spells CASSEGDIRPYEQYF. Written as DNA, the CDR3 is TGTGCCAGCAGCGAGGGGGACATCAGACCCTACGAGCAGTACTTC. Using reference TRBV9 and TRBJ2-7 for the parts outside the CDR3, the full variable domain is DSGVTQTPKHLITATGQRVTLRCSPRSGDLSVYWYQQSLDQGLQFLIQYYNGEERAKGNILERFSAQQFPDLHSELNLSSLELGDSALYFCASSEGDIRPYEQYFGPGTRLTVT.

The chain has TRBV6-5 and TRBJ2-1; 14 nucleotides agree with TRBD2. Trimming at V came to 3 bases and at J to 7 bases, leaving 5 bases not matched to a gene. Germline values: CDR1 MNHEY, CDR2 SVGAGI. CDR3 size: 16 residues. The CDR3 protein is CASSYRLAGGQNEQFF. The CDR3 nucleotides read TGTGCCAGCAGTTATAGACTAGCGGGAGGGCAGAATGAGCAGTTCTTC.

The chain uses TRBV20-1 and TRBJ1-2; a possible D gene is TRBD1 (5 bases). This CDR3 spans 13 amino acids. Germline V gene lookup returns CDR1 DFQATT and CDR2 SNEGSKA (reference sequence). The V gene lost 2 bases and the J gene lost 7 bases, with 14 bases spanning the gap. The CDR3 reads CSARSRGGGGYTF. The CDR3 DNA sequence: TGCAGTGCTAGATCCCGGGGGGGAGGTGGCTACACCTTC.

The rearrangement joins TRBV11-2 to TRBJ2-3, with D perhaps matching TRBD2 (6 bases). Germline V gene data show CDR1 as SGHAT and CDR2 as FQNNGV. V was pared by 3 bases and J by 1 base, with 11 bases between. This CDR3 has 15 residues. For the CDR3, the DNA is TGTGCCAGCAGCTTGAGCGGGTCGGGCACAGATACGCAGTATTTT. It is translated as CASSLSGSGTDTQYF.

This clonotype turned up a few times. This chain joins TRBV7-9 and TRBJ1-5; D is unresolved. CDR1 is SEHNR and CDR2 is FQNEAQ in the germline V gene (reference sequence). V dropped 2 bases and J dropped 6 bases, with 5 bases sitting between them. This CDR3 comprises 12 residues. CDR3 bases: TGTGCCAGCAGCTTATGGACTCAGCCCCAGCATTTT. Translated: CASSLWTQPQHF.

This rearrangement joins TRBV12-3 or TRBV12-4 to TRBJ2-1, with 9 positions matching TRBD1. The CDR3 runs 15 residues. Germline trimming cut 6 bases from V and 12 bases from J; bases unmatched to any gene: 15. As DNA, the CDR3 is TGTGCCAGCAGCTACCGGGACAGGGTGGGGGCGGTGCAGTTCTTC. It is translated as CASSYRDRVGAVQFF.

The gene calls are TRBV27 and TRBJ2-7; D is possibly TRBD1 or TRBD2 (6 bases each). Germline-derived CDR1 and CDR2 are MNHEY and SMNVEV (reference sequence). The V gene lost 5 bases and the J gene lost 4 bases, with 12 bases spanning the gap. This CDR3 comprises 13 residues. This CDR3 is CASSKGGRYEQYF. In DNA form, the CDR3 reads TGTGCCAGCAGTAAAGGGGGGCGTTACGAGCAGTACTTC.

Many counts were recorded for this clonotype. CDR3 sequence (DNA): TGTGCCAGCTCACCAGGCAGGACAGGGGACTTCGCAGATACGCAGTATTTT. Residues: CASSPGRTGDFADTQYF. The chain joins TRBV18 to TRBJ2-3; 9 positions agree with TRBD1. V lost 2 bases and J lost 4; bases outside the gene matches: 10. There are 17 residues in the CDR3. Germline CDR1 and CDR2: KGHSH and LQKENI.

The rearrangement uses TRBV7-9 and TRBJ1-2, with no clear D. Germline V gene data show CDR1 as SEHNR and CDR2 as FQNEAQ (reference sequence). Deletions cut 3 bases from V and 9 bases from J, with 14 bases between. The CDR3 has 13 residues. CDR3 region: CASSFRASESYTF. CDR3 in DNA: TGTGCCAGCAGCTTCCGGGCCTCCGAGAGCTACACCTTC.

This clonotype was counted between two and nine times. The rearrangement uses TRBV7-9 and TRBJ2-7, with 11 bases lining up with TRBD2. In germline, CDR1 is SEHNR, CDR2 FQNEAQ (reference sequence). This CDR3 comprises 16 residues. Germline trimming cut 1 base from V and 4 bases from J; bases unmatched to any gene: 6. The CDR3 DNA sequence: TGTGCCAGCAGCTTAGGCACTAGCGGGAGAAGGTACGAGCAGTACTTC. Its translation is CASSLGTSGRRYEQYF.

The V and J genes are TRBV27 and TRBJ2-7; 11 bases match TRBD1. The length of the CDR3 is 15 residues. With V trimmed by 5 bases and J by 3 bases, 6 bases remained unmatched. Germline CDR1 MNHEY, CDR2 SMNVEV (reference sequence). The CDR3 spells CASSPGTGGSYEQYF. DNA for the CDR3: TGTGCCAGCAGTCCCGGGACAGGGGGAAGCTACGAGCAGTACTTC.

This clonotype has a count of ten or more. The rearrangement uses TRBV27 and TRBJ2-5; D unclear. Trimming stripped 4 bases from V and 5 bases from J, with 14 bases between. The germline V gene has CDR1 MNHEY and CDR2 SMNVEV (reference sequence). The length of the CDR3 is 14 residues. This chain's CDR3 is CASSSPPLGETQYF. The CDR3 DNA reads as TGTGCCAGCAGTTCCCCCCCCCTAGGGGAGACCCAGTACTTC.

This clonotype was seen at least ten times. The J gene is TRBJ2-3, the V gene TRBV10-3; 10 nucleotides line up with TRBD2. The CDR3 covers 14 residues. After removal of 8 bases from V and 2 bases from J, the junction contained 4 bases not matched to a gene. CDR1 and CDR2 from the germline V gene are ENHRY and SYGVKD. The CDR3 sequence is CAILAGGDTDTQYF. The CDR3 DNA follows: TGTGCCATCTTAGCGGGGGGAGACACAGATACGCAGTATTTT.

This chain links TRBV12-3 or TRBV12-4 with TRBJ1-1, with TRBD1 matching over 9 bases. With 8 bases clipped from V and 1 base from J, the junction kept 8 bases outside the gene matches. This CDR3 region has 15 residues. In DNA form, the CDR3 reads TGTGCCAGCGGCCAAAAGGACAGGGGGAACACTGAAGCTTTCTTT. Translation gives CASGQKDRGNTEAFF.

This clonotype was counted between two and nine times. The CDR3 nucleotides read TGTGCCAGCAGTGGACTAGCGGGGCGGTTTGAGCAGTTCTTC. Protein: CASSGLAGRFEQFF. V gene TRBV7-9 combines with J gene TRBJ2-1; 12 nucleotides match TRBD2. V lost 6 bases and J lost 9; bases outside the gene matches: 6. Germline CDR1 reads SEHNR; CDR2 reads FQNEAQ (reference sequence). The CDR3 runs 14 residues.

This clonotype was counted a few times. V usage is TRBV28 and J usage is TRBJ2-7; no clear D. Germline-derived CDR1 and CDR2 are MDHEN and SYDVKM. The CDR3 has 15 residues. V was trimmed by 5 bases and J by 3 bases, leaving 17 bases between them. The DNA of the CDR3 is TGTGCCAGCAGTCCGACGAGGCTACCCAACTACGAGCAGTACTTC. Amino acid sequence: CASSPTRLPNYEQYF.

The V gene is TRBV5-5, the J gene TRBJ1-2; 11 nucleotides agree with TRBD1. This CDR3 is built from 16 residues. Unmatched junction bases numbered 10, after V lost 4 bases and J lost 5 bases. CDR1 SGHKS and CDR2 YYEKEE come from the germline V gene (reference sequence). CDR3 coding DNA: TGTGCCAGCAGCGGGATTCCCGGGACAGGGGGTTATGGCTACACCTTC. Residues: CASSGIPGTGGYGYTF.

This clonotype was picked up a small number of times. V usage is TRBV13 and J usage is TRBJ1-1, with 8 bases aligning to TRBD1. This CDR3 is 14 amino acids long. From germline, CDR1 is PRHDT and CDR2 FYEKMQ (reference sequence). V was clipped by 8 bases and J by 4 bases; unmatched bases: 9. The CDR3 protein is CASAHRGLGTEAFF. CDR3 bases: TGTGCCAGCGCCCACAGGGGGTTAGGCACTGAAGCTTTCTTT. Based on the CDR3 plus reference TRBV13 and TRBJ1-1, the full variable domain is AAGVIQSPRHLIKEKRETATLKCYPIPRHDTVYWYQQGPGQDPQFLISFYEKMQSDKGSIPDRFSAQQFSDYHSELNMSSLELGDSALYFCASAHRGLGTEAFFGQGTRLTVV.

This clonotype came up many times. The J gene is TRBJ2-1, the V gene TRBV12-3 or TRBV12-4; 9 bases line up with TRBD2. V trimming: 6 bases; J trimming: 8 bases; junction bases outside the gene matches: 8. The CDR3 length is 14 residues. The CDR3 is CASSPLAGAHEQFF. The CDR3 nucleotides are TGTGCCAGCAGCCCATTAGCGGGAGCCCATGAGCAGTTCTTC.

This clonotype was picked up many times. V usage is TRBV10-3 and J usage is TRBJ2-7; 9 nucleotides align to TRBD2. Unmatched junction bases numbered 6, after V lost 0 bases and J lost 3 bases. This CDR3 spans 16 amino acids. Germline V gene data show CDR1 as ENHRY and CDR2 as SYGVKD. This chain's CDR3 is CAISESPSGTYYEQYF. The CDR3, as DNA: TGTGCCATCAGTGAGTCCCCTAGCGGGACCTACTACGAGCAGTACTTC.

This clonotype was seen at least ten times. V usage is TRBV12-3 or TRBV12-4 and J usage is TRBJ1-2, with unresolved D. Trimming left V 3 bases short and J 4 bases short, with 12 bases between. This CDR3 is 14 amino acids long. The CDR3 DNA follows: TGTGCCAGCAGTTTCGGTCTAGGGAGCTATGGCTACACCTTC. It codes for CASSFGLGSYGYTF.